The 10 T cell receptor beta chains listed next were all sequenced from one sample in a study of cytomegalovirus exposure and HLA in healthy donors (dated by TCRdb to the late 2010s). Libraries were made using the immunoSEQ multiplex PCR assay. For the multiplex PCR, a mixture combining 60 forward primers for TCR Vbeta segments and 13 reverse primers for TCR Jbeta segments was used. What TCRdb holds here is the immuneACCESS table cut down to in-frame rearrangements. Part of the clones is not present; checked against another copy, under half of the missing clones reflect an unresolved V gene, and the others are unexplained. This sample's table lists 180,000 or so clones. About 0.81% of the sample lies in the top ten. The sample taken for sequencing was PBMCs. The receptors here all came from a woman between 18 and 29 years old in good health and CMV-seropositive.

The genes are TRBV13 and TRBJ2-7; D remains ambiguous. Trimming took 5 bases from V and 7 from J, leaving 15 bases between them. Germline CDR1 reads PRHDT; CDR2 reads FYEKMQ (reference sequence). The CDR3 covers 13 residues. The CDR3 loop reads CASSPRTTWEQYF. The CDR3 DNA sequence: TGTGCCAGCAGCCCTCGAACTACCTGGGAGCAGTACTTC.

V gene TRBV11-3 combines with J gene TRBJ2-7; perhaps TRBD2 as D (5 bases). V lost 6 bases, J lost 0 bases, and 9 bases lay in between. The germline V gene encodes CDR1 SGHNT and CDR2 YENEEA. The CDR3 contains 13 residues. CDR3 sequence: CASSLDSSYEQYF. The CDR3 DNA reads TGTGCCAGCAGTCTGGACTCCTCCTACGAGCAGTACTTC. Supplemented by reference TRBV11-3 and TRBJ2-7, the full variable domain reads EAGVVQSPRYKIIEKKQPVAFWCNPISGHNTLYWYLQNLGQGPELLIRYENEEAVDDSQLPKDRFSAERLKGVDSTLKIQPAELGDSAVYLCASSLDSSYEQYFGPGTRLTVT.

This chain connects TRBV6-6 to TRBJ1-2, with D uncertain. Germline V gene lookup returns CDR1 MNHNY and CDR2 SVGAGI (reference sequence). CDR3 length: 14 residues. Trimming took 6 bases from V and 0 from J, leaving 11 bases between them. CDR3 in DNA: TGTGCCAGCAGAGGGCGGGTGGCTAACTATGGCTACACCTTC. Protein product: CASRGRVANYGYTF.

The rearrangement links TRBV27 to TRBJ1-5; 8 bases align to TRBD1. Germline CDR1 and CDR2: MNHEY and SMNVEV (reference sequence). The CDR3 is 17 amino acids. The V segment lost 5 bases and the J segment 4 bases; nucleotides outside the gene matches: 13. CDR3 loop: CASSTTGAGGFNQPQHF. In DNA, the CDR3 is TGTGCCAGCAGTACGACAGGGGCGGGGGGGTTTAATCAGCCCCAGCATTTT.

This CDR3 reads CATSRDGTLYGEQYF. The CDR3 region has the DNA TGTGCCACCAGCAGAGATGGGACTCTGTATGGCGAGCAGTACTTC. The V gene is TRBV15, the J gene TRBJ2-7, with D perhaps TRBD2 (6 bases). The CDR3 has 15 amino acids. V was cut by 0 bases and J by 6 bases, with 15 bases left in between. Germline V gives CDR1 LNHNV, CDR2 YYDKDF (reference sequence).

The chain combines TRBV25-1 with TRBJ2-7, with 14 bases that match TRBD2. The V segment lost 7 bases and the J segment 4 bases; nucleotides outside the gene matches: 9. The CDR3 loop spans 16 amino acids. Per germline, CDR1 MGHDK and CDR2 SYGVNS. The CDR3 sequence is CASTGLAGDRAYEQYF. DNA for the CDR3: TGTGCCAGCACGGGACTAGCGGGAGATAGGGCTTACGAGCAGTACTTC.

The chain employs TRBV29-1 and TRBJ1-4; 10 positions match TRBD1. The junction had 4 bases not matched to a gene; V was cut back by 3 bases and J by 3 bases. Germline lookup yields CDR1 SQVTM and CDR2 ANQGSEA. The CDR3 is made up of 15 amino acids. CDR3 sequence (DNA): TGCAGCGTTGAGGGGACAGGGGTTTCTAATGAAAAACTGTTTTTT. Translated: CSVEGTGVSNEKLFF. The full variable domain, rest sourced from reference TRBV29-1 and TRBJ1-4, is SAVISQKPSRDICQRGTSLTIQCQVDSQVTMMFWYRQQPGQSLTLIATANQGSEATYESGFVIDKFPISRPNLTFSTLTVSNMSPEDSSIYLCSVEGTGVSNEKLFFGSGTQLSVL.

The chain joins TRBV10-3 to TRBJ2-1, with 9 bases that match TRBD2. This CDR3 contains 15 residues. The V gene end was trimmed by 1 base and the J gene end by 6 bases; junction bases not matched to a gene: 4. Germline values: CDR1 ENHRY, CDR2 SYGVKD. Written as DNA, the CDR3 is TGTGCCATCAGTGAGTACGAGACTAGCGGCAATGAGCAGTTCTTC. Its translation: CAISEYETSGNEQFF.

V is TRBV28 and J is TRBJ1-4; 8 bases align to TRBD1. Germline values: CDR1 MDHEN, CDR2 SYDVKM. V shed 4 bases and J 8 bases; nucleotides not matched to a gene: 6. The CDR3 is 14 residues long. The CDR3 DNA sequence: TGTGCCAGCAGTTCCGGACAGGGTTACGAAAAACTGTTTTTT. It encodes CASSSGQGYEKLFF.

The chain joins TRBV29-1 to TRBJ2-3; TRBD1 matches 10 bases. The V segment lost 7 bases and the J segment 3 bases; nucleotides outside the gene matches: 13. The germline V gene encodes CDR1 SQVTM and CDR2 ANQGSEA. The CDR3 contains 16 residues. DNA for the CDR3: TGCAGCGCCTCGACCAGACAGGGGGCTTTAACAGATACGCAGTATTTT. It encodes CSASTRQGALTDTQYF.